Listed below are T cell receptor beta chains from one sample, sequenced in a study of T cells after posttransplantation cyclophosphamide. Here immunoSEQ multiplex PCR was the method, and the copy in TCRdb shows in-frame clones only, minus some. This table holds tens of thousands of clones with no singletons; the top ten claim around 2.5%. The sample was PBMCs. The receptors here all came from a man aged 45-65 years in good health, CMV-negative, and a related stem cell transplant donor. CDR3s include the opening cysteine and the closing phenylalanine or tryptophan. A D gene is named only where the DNA matches it firmly. Only some rows state a clone size, as once, few, many or a class for expanded clones.

CDR3 length	J gene	V gene	D gene	clone size	CDR3 protein	CDR3 DNA
15	TRBJ2-1	TRBV6-5	TRBD2	.	CASTMTSESYNEQFF	TGTGCCAGCACCATGACTAGCGAGTCTTACAATGAGCAGTTCTTC
13	TRBJ2-7	TRBV10-2	TRBD1	many	CASRGQGFYEQYF	TGCGCCAGCAGGGGACAGGGGTTCTACGAGCAGTACTTC
14	TRBJ2-4	TRBV7-2	.	many	CASSLEGVANIQYF	TGTGCCAGCAGCTTAGAAGGGGTCGCAAACATTCAGTACTTC
13	TRBJ1-5	TRBV10-3	.	many	CAIRVTLGQPQHF	TGTGCCATCAGAGTCACGCTAGGTCAGCCCCAGCATTTT
14	TRBJ2-5	TRBV6-6	.	many	CASDSSWSGETQYF	TGTGCCAGCGACAGCTCCTGGAGTGGAGAGACCCAGTACTTC
17	TRBJ2-5	TRBV12-1	.	many	CASSFVRTSGDQETQYF	TGTGCCAGCAGCTTTGTTCGGACTAGCGGGGACCAAGAGACCCAGTACTTC
15	TRBJ1-1	TRBV6-1	.	many	CASSRSSGGNTEAFF	TGTGCCAGCAGTCGTTCCTCGGGGGGAAACACTGAAGCTTTCTTT
16	TRBJ2-7	TRBV11-2	.	.	CASRGGGGIRSYEQYF	TGTGCCAGCAGGGGGGGAGGGGGGATTCGCTCCTACGAGCAGTACTTC
13	TRBJ1-2	TRBV7-9	.	many	CASMGGRLYGYTF	TGTGCCAGCATGGGGGGACGGCTCTATGGCTACACCTTC
14	TRBJ1-3	TRBV18	TRBD1	many	CASSPTGAGNTIYF	TGTGCCAGCTCCCCTACAGGGGCTGGAAACACCATATATTTT
13	TRBJ2-1	TRBV18	.	many	CASSNNANNEQFF	TGTGCCAGCTCAAATAACGCTAACAATGAGCAGTTCTTC
15	TRBJ1-1	TRBV5-8	TRBD1	many	CASRRTGAMNTEAFF	TGTGCCAGCCGCCGGACAGGGGCCATGAACACTGAAGCTTTCTTT
15	TRBJ1-2	TRBV7-8	.	many	CASSLDPGMGYGYTF	TGTGCCAGCAGCTTAGATCCAGGGATGGGCTATGGCTACACCTTC
14	TRBJ2-1	TRBV2	TRBD1	many	CATGGGQGYNEQFF	TGTGCCACCGGGGGGGGACAGGGGTACAATGAGCAGTTCTTC
10	TRBJ2-5	TRBV2	.	few	CASSGERKYF	TGTGCCAGTTCAGGGGAGCGGAAGTACTTC
14	TRBJ2-7	TRBV7-9	.	.	CASSIASLEYEQYF	TGTGCCAGCAGCATAGCTAGTTTGGAGTACGAGCAGTACTTC
15	TRBJ2-7	TRBV9	TRBD1	few	CASSASGTGAYEQYF	TGTGCCAGCAGCGCCTCCGGGACAGGGGCCTACGAGCAGTACTTC
16	TRBJ2-1	TRBV5-1	TRBD1	many	CASSATGASSYNEQFF	TGCGCCAGCAGCGCGACAGGGGCGAGCTCCTACAATGAGCAGTTCTTC
14	TRBJ2-1	TRBV5-6	.	many	CASSFSPVGDEQFF	TGTGCCAGCAGCTTTTCCCCGGTTGGAGATGAGCAGTTCTTC
16	TRBJ2-1	TRBV10-2	TRBD2	many	CASSHRTSGSRDEQFF	TGCGCCAGCAGTCATAGGACTAGCGGGAGTAGGGATGAGCAGTTCTTC
16	TRBJ2-1	TRBV7-9	TRBD2	many	CASSPLAGVAPGEQFF	TGTGCCAGCAGCCCGCTGGCGGGGGTGGCACCCGGTGAGCAGTTCTTC
14	TRBJ1-2	TRBV27	TRBD1	many	CASTRDRASYGYTF	TGTGCCAGCACAAGGGACAGAGCTAGTTATGGCTACACCTTC
13	TRBJ2-7	TRBV6-6	TRBD1	many	CASSTDRGYEQYF	TGTGCCAGCAGTACCGACAGGGGGTACGAGCAGTACTTC
15	TRBJ1-2	TRBV7-6	.	many	CASSLALSADYGYTF	TGTGCCAGCAGCTTAGCGCTTTCAGCGGACTATGGCTACACCTTC
16	TRBJ2-6	TRBV7-9	.	many	CASSFIGAGGANVLTF	TGTGCCAGCAGCTTTATTGGGGCCGGTGGGGCCAACGTCCTGACTTTC
14	TRBJ2-1	TRBV7-3	.	many	CASSFGGIGNEQFF	TGTGCCAGCAGCTTTGGCGGGATCGGGAATGAGCAGTTCTTC